This T cell receptor (beta chain) was captured in a study of blood T cell repertoires in COVID-19. At the level of the study: Sources were T cells, B-cell-depleted T cells, or PBMCs; the material itself was cDNA or gDNA.

Study processing details: Amplifying reference gene primers gave estimates of nucleated cell counts. Produced via immunoSEQ multiplex PCR; TCRdb's table is partial and in-frame only. V and J calls and clone size are those listed in that table; D and trimming were worked out from the DNA. The sample carries roughly 20,000 clones, less than 85% recorded once. The V and J ends lost 1 base and 7 bases, in that order; junction bases with no gene match: 6. Germline V lookup: CDR1 LGHNA, CDR2 YNFKEQ. CDR3 length: 14 amino acids. The chain has TRBV4-2 and TRBJ2-7; 8 positions agree with TRBD2. Sequenced sample: peripheral blood. The receptor was derived from a man aged 55-75 years with active COVID-19. The DNA of the CDR3 is TGTGCCAGCAGCCAAGGGGCGGGAGGTGGAGAGCAGTACTTC. Translated: CASSQGAGGGEQYF.